These T cell receptor beta chains were read from a single sample in a study of cytomegalovirus exposure and HLA in healthy donors. Using immunoSEQ multiplex PCR, the repertoire was profiled, and TCRdb retains in-frame clones only, with some absent. The sample has about 140,000 clones; roughly 79% are singletons. The source material was PBMCs. All receptors derive from a woman aged 40 to 50 in good health and CMV-seronegative. The conserved cysteine and the conserved F or W are not part of the CDR3 here. Expanded clones are given a class, and other clones once, few, many or no size at all.

clone size,V gene,CDR3 protein
few,TRBV5-1,ATPRDSRHNEQF
-,TRBV28,ASSLSGGTAWTQY
-,TRBV28,ASSLFGLAQYEQY
-,TRBV5-1,ASRGSGDSNEKLF
-,TRBV6-5,ASSYSEGAMGYEQY
-,TRBV5-6,ASSLRGRAYGYT
few,TRBV27,ASNPGSSNNEQF
once,TRBV4-1,ASSRGVYQGLSSTDTQY
-,TRBV28,ASSKSQPQH
-,TRBV7-9,SSSPIKDSAAYEQY
-,TRBV5-6,ASSLGGRAGELF
few,TRBV28,ASSLFPRRARTGELF
-,TRBV15,ATSRDQTEAF
-,TRBV27,ASSFDYPGEQY
-,TRBV5-8,ASSLPGLAGVFA
-,TRBV5-6,ASSLGQGGRRPQH
-,TRBV9,ASSDGTSASYEQY
few,TRBV7-2,ASSRTRQKTNTEAF
-,TRBV2,ASSDLAELF
-,TRBV4-3,ASSVSEFTDTQY
-,TRBV27,ASSRYRGGGYEQY
once,TRBV25-1,ASSDHSGNTIY
few,TRBV7-9,ASSRRGLEQY
-,TRBV7-2,ASSLSGQGHNEQF
once,TRBV27,ASSRVTGGYQPQH
-,TRBV19,ASSIGGEQF
-,TRBV6-1,ASSEIVDTQY
-,TRBV10-2,ASDGDYGYT
-,TRBV4-3,ASSHHLDRAYEQY
-,TRBV28,ASRQQNQPQH
-,TRBV5-1,ASGPQPRTGPMNTEAF
-,TRBV19,AIKLAGNSGNTIY